These 32 T cell receptor beta chains share one sample of origin, sequenced in a study of T-cell reconstitution after alpha-beta-depleted transplantation in children. Unique molecular identifiers featured in how the TCRbeta library was prepared. TCRdb itself ran the PCR reads through MiXCR, one entry per CDR3 protein. The sample lists around 270,000 distinct CDR3 sequences; roughly a tenth were seen once. Sequencing used PBMCs, obtained before TCRalphabeta/CD19-depleted stem cell transplant. The receptors were gathered from a boy younger than two with acute myeloid leukemia, due to receive a stem cell transplant.

In this sample, this clonotype turned up many times. This chain joins TRBV3-1 and TRBJ2-5; TRBD2 aligns across 7 bases. With V trimmed by 4 bases and J by 4 bases, 6 bases remained unmatched. Germline assignment: CDR1 LGHDT and CDR2 YNNKEL (reference sequence). CDR3 length: 14 residues. In DNA, the CDR3 is TGTGCCAGCAGCCGCGCGGGAGAGGGAGAGACCCAGTACTTC. This encodes CASSRAGEGETQYF.

This clonotype has a count of ten or more. CDR3 sequence (DNA): TGTGCCAGCACCCTGACAGGGGGCTACGAGCAGTACTTC. Its translation: CASTLTGGYEQYF. The rearrangement links TRBV9 to TRBJ2-7, with 9 bases matching TRBD1. The V segment lost 6 bases and the J segment 3 bases; nucleotides outside the gene matches: 4. Germline V gene data show CDR1 as SGDLS and CDR2 as YYNGEE. The CDR3 is 13 residues long. Together with reference TRBV9 and TRBJ2-7, the CDR3 gives the full variable domain: DSGVTQTPKHLITATGQRVTLRCSPRSGDLSVYWYQQSLDQGLQFLIQYYNGEERAKGNILERFSAQQFPDLHSELNLSSLELGDSALYFCASTLTGGYEQYFGPGTRLTVT.

V usage is TRBV5-6 and J usage is TRBJ2-3; D remains ambiguous. V was shortened by 1 base and J by 5 bases, with 17 bases between the two germline ends. The germline V gene has CDR1 SGHDT and CDR2 YYEEEE. The CDR3 runs to 16 residues. The CDR3 loop is CASSLFKGGFIDTQYF. The CDR3 DNA follows: TGTGCCAGCAGCTTGTTTAAGGGCGGTTTTATAGATACGCAGTATTTT.

Only a few counts were recorded for this clonotype. V gene TRBV7-2 combines with J gene TRBJ2-1; weak D call: TRBD1 (7 bases). The ends were cut back, 2 bases at V and 6 bases at J, with 17 bases in the middle. CDR1 and CDR2 from the germline V gene are SGHTA and FQGNSA. The CDR3 is 16 amino acids. CDR3 DNA: TGTGCCAGCAGCTTAAGCGTCTCAGGGGGGCGCAATGAGCAGTTCTTC. Translation gives CASSLSVSGGRNEQFF.

This clonotype was seen more than once but under ten times. J is TRBJ2-3 and V is TRBV21-1; the table's D gene call, TRBD1, was not cross checked with the DNA. TRBV21-1 is deemed a pseudogene. The CDR3 loop spans 15 amino acids. The chain's CDR3 is CASSKFRRGEDTQYF. DNA for the CDR3: TGTGCCAGCAGCAAATTTCGCAGGGGGGAAGATACGCAGTATTTT.

In this sample, this clonotype turned up many times. V gene TRBV3-1 combines with J gene TRBJ2-7, with TRBD2 matching over 10 bases. Per the germline V gene, CDR1 is LGHDT and CDR2 is YNNKEL (reference sequence). The CDR3 is made up of 14 amino acids. V was pared by 2 bases and J by 5 bases, with 3 bases of the junction left unmatched. CDR3 nucleotides: TGTGCCAGCAGCCAAACTAGCGGGGAGAACGAGCAGTACTTC. Its translation is CASSQTSGENEQYF.

This clonotype was seen at least ten times. The chain is built from TRBV6-2 or TRBV6-3 and TRBJ1-2, with unresolved D. The CDR3 consists of 13 residues. Looked up from germline, CDR1 is MNHEY and CDR2 is SVGEGT. V shed 6 bases and J shed 2 bases, with 10 bases lying between them. The CDR3 is CASSRVENYGYTF. The CDR3 nucleotides are TGTGCCAGCAGCCGCGTTGAAAACTATGGCTACACCTTC.

In this sample, this clonotype turned up many times. The V call is TRBV5-6, the J call TRBJ2-3, with a possible D match to TRBD1 (5 bases). This CDR3 is 12 amino acids long. Germline CDR1 SGHDT, CDR2 YYEEEE. Trimming took off 4 bases at V and 6 bases at J, with 9 bases between the two ends. CDR3 amino acids: CASSPPGDTQYF. In nucleotides, the CDR3 is TGTGCCAGCAGCCCGCCAGGGGATACGCAGTATTTT.

This chain uses TRBV12-3 or TRBV12-4 with TRBJ1-1, with unresolved D. This CDR3 has 14 residues. V was clipped by 2 bases and J by 1 base, with 8 bases between them. In nucleotides, the CDR3 is TGTGCCAGCAGTTTACGGCAGCGGAACACTGAAGCTTTCTTT. It yields the protein CASSLRQRNTEAFF.

This clonotype appeared many times. The chain is built from TRBV28 and TRBJ2-7, with a tentative D call TRBD2 (7 bases). Germline CDR1 reads MDHEN; CDR2 reads SYDVKM. The germline V and J ends were trimmed by 6 bases and 7 bases, with 19 bases remaining between them. The length of the CDR3 is 14 residues. CDR3 residues: CASRGTIDRWEQYF. In nucleotides, the CDR3 is TGTGCCAGCAGGGGGACTATCGACAGGTGGGAGCAGTACTTC.

On this clonotype: A much larger clone sits a single nucleotide away, making a read error possible. The J gene is TRBJ2-4, the V gene TRBV5-1; D unclear. Trimming pared 0 bases from V and 0 bases from J, leaving 7 bases between. The germline gives CDR1 SGHRS, CDR2 YFSETQ. This CDR3 is built from 15 residues. CDR3 amino acids: CASSLELLAKNIQYF. CDR3 bases: TGCGCCAGCAGCTTGGAACTTTTAGCCAAAAACATTCAGTACTTC.

A remark on this clonotype: Mismatch with germline at one junction end may stem from a read error. The chain uses TRBV28 and TRBJ2-1; D is unresolved. This CDR3 has 15 amino acids. Germline-derived CDR1 and CDR2 are MDHEN and SYDVKM. CDR3 loop: CASSLSAQTYNDQFF. The CDR3 DNA reads TGTGCCAGCAGTTTATCTGCCCAAACCTACAATGACCAGTTCTTC.

This clonotype was counted a few times. The chain recombines TRBV7-3 with TRBJ2-6; 7 bases are shared with TRBD2. In germline, CDR1 is SGHTA, CDR2 FQGTGA. After removal of 2 bases from V and 2 bases from J, the junction contained 12 bases not matched to a gene. The CDR3 contains 19 residues. The CDR3 loop is CASSLDDGGSHAGANVLTF. CDR3 sequence (DNA): TGTGCCAGCAGCTTAGACGATGGCGGGAGCCATGCTGGGGCCAACGTCCTGACTTTC. The whole variable domain, filled in from reference TRBV7-3 and TRBJ2-6, reads GAGVSQTPSNKVTEKGKYVELRCDPISGHTALYWYRQSLGQGPEFLIYFQGTGAADDSGLPNDRFFAVRPEGSVSTLKIQRTERGDSAVYLCASSLDDGGSHAGANVLTFGAGSRLTVL.

Many counts were recorded for this clonotype. This chain links TRBV9 with TRBJ2-7, with 10 bases lining up with TRBD1. The germline gives CDR1 SGDLS, CDR2 YYNGEE. V lost 0 bases and J lost 5; bases outside the gene matches: 5. The CDR3 has 15 residues. CDR3 sequence: CASSVEGTGVDEQYF. CDR3 coding DNA: TGTGCCAGCAGCGTAGAGGGGACAGGGGTTGACGAGCAGTACTTC. Using reference TRBV9 and TRBJ2-7 for the parts outside the CDR3, the full variable domain is DSGVTQTPKHLITATGQRVTLRCSPRSGDLSVYWYQQSLDQGLQFLIQYYNGEERAKGNILERFSAQQFPDLHSELNLSSLELGDSALYFCASSVEGTGVDEQYFGPGTRLTVT.

This clonotype was counted at least ten times. At one boundary the junction diverges from the germline segment, which might be a read error. The rearrangement links TRBV20-1 to TRBJ2-1, with 10 positions matching TRBD2. The CDR3 length is 15 residues. Germline V lookup: CDR1 DFQATT, CDR2 SNEGSKA (reference sequence). The CDR3 DNA reads TGCAGTGCTAGAGGGACTAGCGGATACTACAATGAGCAGTCCTTC. Protein product: CSARGTSGYYNEQSF.

Ten or more counts support this clonotype. This rearrangement joins TRBV5-1 to TRBJ2-3; 12 nucleotides match TRBD2. Trimming cost V 2 bases and J 5 bases; bases outside gene matches: 6. Germline V gene lookup returns CDR1 SGHRS and CDR2 YFSETQ. The CDR3 contains 16 residues. CDR3 residues: CASSFDLAGGRDTQYF. The CDR3 bases are TGCGCCAGCAGCTTCGACCTAGCGGGGGGGAGAGATACGCAGTATTTT.

This clonotype was seen many times. The rearrangement uses TRBV7-8 and TRBJ2-7; 7 positions match TRBD2. CDR3 length: 16 amino acids. V lost 5 bases to trimming and J lost 3 bases; unmatched junction nucleotides: 13. In germline, CDR1 is SGHVS, CDR2 FQNEAQ. Written as DNA, the CDR3 is TGTGCCAGCAGCCCGAAGCGGGACCGCATCTTCTACGAGCAGTACTTC. Its protein product is CASSPKRDRIFYEQYF.

As for this clonotype: One base away lies a much larger clone, so this may be a sequencing read error. This sequence joins TRBV7-2 and TRBJ2-7; TRBD2 aligns across 11 bases. The CDR3 runs to 15 residues. Germline loops: CDR1 SGHTA, CDR2 FQGNSA. CDR3 protein: CAGSLAGLAAYEQYF. CDR3 sequence (DNA): TGTGCCGGCAGCTTAGCGGGACTAGCGGCCTACGAGCAGTACTTC.

Many counts were recorded for this clonotype. The CDR3 region is CASSPGLAYFSYEQYF. In nucleotides, the CDR3 is TGTGCCAGCAGTCCGGGACTAGCGTATTTTTCCTACGAGCAGTACTTC. The chain uses TRBV6-1 and TRBJ2-7; 10 bases fit TRBD2. This CDR3 region has 16 residues. With V trimmed by 5 bases and J by 1 base, 8 bases remained unmatched. Germline CDR1 MNHNS, CDR2 SASEGT.

This chain connects TRBV27 to TRBJ2-6; D is perhaps TRBD2 (6 bases). The CDR3 has 18 residues. Germline V CDR1 and CDR2: MNHEY, SMNVEV (reference sequence). Trimming left V 1 base short and J 0 bases short, with 13 bases between. This CDR3 reads CASSLFLAWNSGANVLTF. The CDR3 DNA sequence: TGTGCCAGCAGTTTATTTCTAGCGTGGAACTCTGGGGCCAACGTCCTGACTTTC. Based on the CDR3 plus reference TRBV27 and TRBJ2-6, the full variable domain is EAQVTQNPRYLITVTGKKLTVTCSQNMNHEYMSWYRQDPGLGLRQIYYSMNVEVTDKGDVPEGYKVSRKEKRNFPLILESPSPNQTSLYFCASSLFLAWNSGANVLTFGAGSRLTVL.

This clonotype has at least ten counts. V usage is TRBV5-1 and J usage is TRBJ2-7; 9 positions match TRBD1. After removal of 5 bases from V and 3 bases from J, the junction contained 9 bases not matched to a gene. The CDR3 runs to 15 residues. The germline gives CDR1 SGHRS, CDR2 YFSETQ. The CDR3 bases are TGCGCCAGCAGACCCCCGGGACAGGGTTTCTACGAGCAGTACTTC. Translated, it gives CASRPPGQGFYEQYF.

This clonotype was seen more than once but under ten times. The chain recombines TRBV7-9 with TRBJ1-1; D possibly corresponds to TRBD1 (5 bases). V lost 5 bases, J lost 8 bases, and 24 bases lay in between. The germline V gene has CDR1 SEHNR and CDR2 FQNEAQ (reference sequence). This CDR3 has 16 amino acids. As DNA, the CDR3 is TGTGCCAGCAGCATACTTCGTCGGGGGAGAGTGGCAGAAGCTTTCTTT. Its translation: CASSILRRGRVAEAFF.

The rearrangement links TRBV5-4 to TRBJ1-6, with unresolved D. The V gene lost 2 bases and the J gene lost 13 bases, with 10 bases spanning the gap. CDR1 is SGHNT, CDR2 YYREEE, per germline (reference sequence). The CDR3 covers 12 residues. The CDR3 region is CASSLGGGPLHF. In DNA form, the CDR3 reads TGTGCCAGCAGCTTAGGAGGAGGGCCCCTCCACTTT. The full variable domain, completed using reference TRBV5-4 and TRBJ1-6, is ETGVTQSPTHLIKTRGQQVTLRCSSQSGHNTVSWYQQALGQGPQFIFQYYREEENGRGNFPPRFSGLQFPNYSSELNVNALELDDSALYLCASSLGGGPLHFGNGTRLTVT.

Only a few counts were recorded for this clonotype. CDR3 sequence: CASNLRVDDTGELFF. CDR3 nucleotide sequence: TGTGCCAGCAACCTCCGGGTGGATGACACCGGGGAGCTGTTTTTT. This chain joins TRBV6-1 and TRBJ2-2; D not certain. Germline values: CDR1 MNHNS, CDR2 SASEGT. The V end lost 7 bases, the J end lost 3 bases, and 15 bases lay between the germline ends. The CDR3 runs to 15 residues.

This clonotype came up many times. The chain couples TRBV14 to TRBJ2-7; D remains unclear. CDR3 length equals 12 residues. Germline CDR1 reads SGHDN; CDR2 reads FVKESK. With 5 bases removed from V and 0 bases from J, the gap between germline ends came to 5 bases. DNA for the CDR3: TGTGCCAGCAGCAGAGTCTCCTACGAGCAGTACTTC. This codes for CASSRVSYEQYF.

This clonotype was picked up many times. This sequence joins TRBV5-1 and TRBJ1-1; unclear D gene. V dropped 4 bases and J dropped 5 bases, with 18 bases sitting between them. This CDR3 has 15 residues. The germline CDR1 and CDR2 sequences are SGHRS and YFSETQ. As DNA, the CDR3 is TGCGCCAGCAGCCTCAGACACCCTTCGGGAACTGAAGCTTTCTTT. Translated, it gives CASSLRHPSGTEAFF. The whole variable domain, remainder taken from reference TRBV5-1 and TRBJ1-1, is KAGVTQTPRYLIKTRGQQVTLSCSPISGHRSVSWYQQTPGQGLQFLFEYFSETQRNKGNFPGRFSGRQFSNSRSEMNVSTLELGDSALYLCASSLRHPSGTEAFFGQGTRLTVV.

At least ten counts were recorded for this clonotype. V is TRBV5-1 and J is TRBJ1-2, with 8 bases lining up with TRBD1. V lost 4 bases to trimming and J lost 6 bases; unmatched junction nucleotides: 2. Germline CDR1 is SGHRS and CDR2 is YFSETQ. There are 12 residues in the CDR3. In nucleotides, the CDR3 is TGCGCCAGCAGCCTGGACAGGGATGGCTACACCTTC. Protein product: CASSLDRDGYTF.

This clonotype was recorded at least ten times. The rearrangement uses TRBV28 and TRBJ2-7; 9 nucleotides match TRBD1. Germline V gene lookup returns CDR1 MDHEN and CDR2 SYDVKM. V gave up 6 bases and J gave up 2 bases; unmatched junction bases: 5. This CDR3 has 14 residues. The CDR3 region is CASRRQGVTYEQYF. In DNA form, the CDR3 reads TGTGCCAGCAGGCGACAGGGGGTTACCTACGAGCAGTACTTC.

This clonotype was seen just once. The chain employs TRBV28 and TRBJ1-3; 7 bases fit TRBD1. CDR3 size: 16 residues. CDR1 and CDR2 from the germline V gene are MDHEN and SYDVKM. The V gene end was trimmed by 5 bases and the J gene end by 0 bases; junction bases not matched to a gene: 7. CDR3 DNA sequence: TGTGCCAGCAGTAAGGCAGGGGGGGCCTCTGGAAACACCATATATTTT. The encoded protein is CASSKAGGASGNTIYF. The complete variable domain, with remaining parts taken from reference TRBV28 and TRBJ1-3, reads DVKVTQSSRYLVKRTGEKVFLECVQDMDHENMFWYRQDPGLGLRLIYFSYDVKMKEKGDIPEGYSVSREKKERFSLILESASTNQTSMYLCASSKAGGASGNTIYFGEGSWLTVV.

This chain links TRBV7-2 with TRBJ2-7; maybe TRBD1 (5 bases). Trimming cost V 2 bases and J 2 bases, with 10 bases left between them. The CDR3 is 14 residues long. Germline V lookup: CDR1 SGHTA, CDR2 FQGNSA. The CDR3 spells CASSLNGAAYEQYF. The DNA for the CDR3 is TGTGCCAGCAGCTTAAATGGGGCCGCCTACGAGCAGTACTTC.

This clonotype has a count of ten or more. V gene TRBV6-6 combines with J gene TRBJ2-5; 9 bases map to TRBD1. This CDR3 is built from 13 residues. Germline V gives CDR1 MNHNY, CDR2 SVGAGI (reference sequence). V shed 8 bases and J 4 bases; nucleotides not matched to a gene: 5. The CDR3 sequence is CASGNRGRETQYF. CDR3 DNA: TGTGCCAGCGGTAACAGGGGGCGAGAGACCCAGTACTTC.

This clonotype has a count of ten or more. This chain joins TRBV12-3 or TRBV12-4 and TRBJ2-7; possibly TRBD2 for D (5 bases). The CDR3 is 15 amino acids. V was shortened by 3 bases and J by 0 bases, with 12 bases between the two germline ends. The DNA for the CDR3 is TGTGCCAGCAGTTTCCACGGGGTCGGCTCCTACGAGCAGTACTTC. Translation gives CASSFHGVGSYEQYF.